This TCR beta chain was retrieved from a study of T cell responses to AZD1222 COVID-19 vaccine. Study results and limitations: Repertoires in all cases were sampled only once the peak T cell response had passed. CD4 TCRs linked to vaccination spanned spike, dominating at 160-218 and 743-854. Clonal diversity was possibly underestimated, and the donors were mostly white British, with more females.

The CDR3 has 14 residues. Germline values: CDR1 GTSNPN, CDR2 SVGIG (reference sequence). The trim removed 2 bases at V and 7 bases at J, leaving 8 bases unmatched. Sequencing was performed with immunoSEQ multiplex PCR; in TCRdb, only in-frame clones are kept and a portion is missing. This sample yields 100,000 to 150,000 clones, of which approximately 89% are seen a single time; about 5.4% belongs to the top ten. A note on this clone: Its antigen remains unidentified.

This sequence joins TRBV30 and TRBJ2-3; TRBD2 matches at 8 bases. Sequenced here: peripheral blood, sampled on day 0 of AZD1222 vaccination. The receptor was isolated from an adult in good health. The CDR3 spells CAWSPGGAPHTQYF. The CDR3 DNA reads TGTGCCTGGAGTCCCGGGGGGGCCCCACATACGCAGTATTTT.